This entry lists 23 T cell receptor beta chains sequenced from one sample in a study of tumor-infiltrating lymphocytes in localized non-small cell lung cancer. This table comes from immunoSEQ multiplex PCR, and its TCRdb copy is limited to in-frame clones, with some not included. The sample includes 21,000 or so clones, roughly 73% of them seen just once. The sequencing input was lung tumor tissue. These TCRs come from a human donor with non-small cell lung cancer.

The chain is built from TRBV28 and TRBJ1-1; a weak D match, TRBD1 (6 bases). Germline V gene sequence: CDR1 MDHEN, CDR2 SYDVKM. The CDR3 covers 17 residues. The V and J ends lost 4 bases and 1 base respectively, with 19 bases between them. The CDR3, as DNA: TGTGCCAGCAGTTCCCCTTATGGGGCAGGGGAGAACACTGAAGCTTTCTTT. This codes for CASSSPYGAGENTEAFF.

In its sample, this clone was seen once. The V call is TRBV5-1, the J call TRBJ1-1, with a tentative D call TRBD1 (5 bases). Trimming removed 1 base at V and 1 base at J, with 11 bases between. The CDR3 length is 15 residues. The germline V gene has CDR1 SGHRS and CDR2 YFSETQ. The CDR3 loop reads CASSLRGRENTEAFF. In nucleotides, the CDR3 is TGCGCCAGCAGCTTGAGGGGTCGAGAGAACACTGAAGCTTTCTTT.

The CDR3 here is CASTLKPGGVTEAFF. DNA of the CDR3: TGTGCCAGTACTCTCAAGCCAGGGGGCGTTACTGAAGCTTTCTTT. This chain connects TRBV19 to TRBJ1-1; 8 positions agree with TRBD1. After removal of 7 bases from V and 5 bases from J, the junction contained 12 bases not matched to a gene. There are 15 residues in the CDR3. In germline, CDR1 is LNHDA, CDR2 SQIVND (reference sequence).

The chain carries TRBV19 and TRBJ1-6; a possible D gene is TRBD1 (6 bases). V lost 5 bases, J lost 0 bases, and 14 bases lay in between. The CDR3 runs 17 residues. The germline V gene has CDR1 LNHDA and CDR2 SQIVND (reference sequence). The CDR3 sequence is CASSSRGQRSYNSPLHF. CDR3 nucleotide sequence: TGTGCCAGTAGTTCCCGAGGACAGCGCTCCTATAATTCACCCCTCCACTTT.

The J gene is TRBJ1-1, the V gene TRBV9; TRBD1 might be the D (5 bases). Germline V gene sequence: CDR1 SGDLS, CDR2 YYNGEE. Trimming stripped 5 bases from V and 8 bases from J, with 13 bases between. The CDR3 is made up of 12 amino acids. As DNA, the CDR3 is TGTGCCAGCAGTGGGTGGGGCAGGGAAGCTTTCTTT. It encodes CASSGWGREAFF.

J is TRBJ2-2 and V is TRBV7-9; no firm D call. The CDR3 spans 15 residues. V was pared by 5 bases and J by 5 bases, with 15 bases between. Germline loops: CDR1 SEHNR, CDR2 FQNEAQ (reference sequence). CDR3 region: CASSPFGERTGELFF. The CDR3 nucleotides read TGTGCCAGCAGCCCCTTTGGGGAAAGGACCGGGGAGCTGTTTTTT. Supplemented by reference TRBV7-9 and TRBJ2-2, the full variable domain reads DTGVSQNPRHKITKRGQNVTFRCDPISEHNRLYWYRQTLGQGPEFLTYFQNEAQLEKSRLLSDRFSAERPKGSFSTLEIQRTEQGDSAMYLCASSPFGERTGELFFGEGSRLTVL.

Relative to its sample, this clone is medium-sized (0.01 to 0.1%). The chain carries TRBV25-1 and TRBJ1-1, with TRBD1 as a possible D gene (6 bases). The germline V gene encodes CDR1 MGHDK and CDR2 SYGVNS. The CDR3 extends over 14 amino acids. Trimming took 7 bases from V and 6 from J, leaving 18 bases between them. The CDR3 here is CASILGGAGAEAFF. As DNA, the CDR3 is TGTGCCAGCATTCTAGGGGGGGCTGGGGCTGAAGCTTTCTTT.

The chain uses TRBV2 and TRBJ2-2; D possibly uses TRBD1 or TRBD2 (6 bases each). CDR1 is SNHLY, CDR2 FYNNEI, per germline. The CDR3 has 14 amino acids. Trimming pared 6 bases from V and 2 bases from J, leaving 10 bases between. In DNA, the CDR3 is TGTGCCAGCAGGGGGGGACAAAACACCGGGGAGCTGTTTTTT. Amino acid sequence: CASRGGQNTGELFF.

The chain links TRBV12-5 to TRBJ2-7; D gene uncertain. The CDR3 has 11 amino acids. CDR1 and CDR2 from the germline V gene are LGHNT and FRNRAP. The V and J ends lost 3 bases and 3 bases respectively, with 3 bases between them. CDR3 in DNA: TGTGCTAGTGGTTTAGACTACGAGCAGTACTTC. Protein product: CASGLDYEQYF. Full variable domain (missing parts from reference TRBV12-5 and TRBJ2-7): DARVTQTPRHKVTEMGQEVTMRCQPILGHNTVFWYRQTMMQGLELLAYFRNRAPLDDSGMPKDRFSAEMPDATLATLKIQPSEPRDSAVYFCASGLDYEQYFGPGTRLTVT.

This chain uses TRBV5-6 with TRBJ2-4; maybe TRBD2 (6 bases). The V and J ends lost 3 bases and 3 bases respectively, with 19 bases between them. CDR3 length: 17 amino acids. Per the germline V gene, CDR1 is SGHDT and CDR2 is YYEEEE. The CDR3 loop is CASSSVRRGSGKNIQYF. CDR3 sequence (DNA): TGTGCCAGCAGCTCAGTTCGGAGGGGTTCGGGCAAAAACATTCAGTACTTC.

The DNA for the CDR3 is TGTGCCAGCAGCTTAGGCAGGGAGAGCAATCAGCCCCAGCATTTT. As protein: CASSLGRESNQPQHF. The V gene is TRBV13, the J gene TRBJ1-5; D possibly corresponds to TRBD1 (5 bases). The CDR3 is 15 residues long. Germline V CDR1 and CDR2: PRHDT, FYEKMQ (reference sequence). V was cut by 0 bases and J by 1 base, with 7 bases left in between.

The chain carries TRBV30 and TRBJ1-2; 7 bases align to TRBD1. This CDR3 has 15 residues. Germline trimming cut 5 bases from V and 6 bases from J; bases unmatched to any gene: 15. Germline-derived CDR1 and CDR2 are GTSNPN and SVGIG (reference sequence). Written as DNA, the CDR3 is TGTGCCTGGCAGATTAGACAGGGTTTAATACATGGCTACACCTTC. Amino acid sequence: CAWQIRQGLIHGYTF.

The J gene is TRBJ2-7, the V gene TRBV15; TRBD1 might be the D (5 bases). V gave up 0 bases and J gave up 0 bases, with 6 bases separating them. Germline V lookup: CDR1 LNHNV, CDR2 YYDKDF (reference sequence). The CDR3 consists of 14 residues. The CDR3 here is CATSRDQGSYEQYF. CDR3 DNA: TGTGCCACCAGCAGAGATCAGGGCTCCTACGAGCAGTACTTC.

The rearrangement joins TRBV5-1 to TRBJ2-5; perhaps D is TRBD1 or TRBD2 (7 bases each). In germline, CDR1 is SGHRS, CDR2 YFSETQ. Deletions cut 4 bases from V and 4 bases from J, with 17 bases between. There are 15 residues in the CDR3. CDR3 sequence: CASSPQGGPGETQYF. In nucleotides, the CDR3 is TGCGCCAGCAGCCCCCAGGGGGGGCCTGGAGAGACCCAGTACTTC.

The chain combines TRBV7-9 with TRBJ2-7; the match to TRBD1 covers 12 bases. The J segment lost 6 bases and the V segment lost 5 bases, leaving 8 bases of the junction unmatched. Germline values: CDR1 SEHNR, CDR2 FQNEAQ (reference sequence). CDR3 length: 15 amino acids. In DNA form, the CDR3 reads TGTGCCAGCAGCCCCGGGACAGGGGGCGAAAGCGAGCAGTACTTC. Protein: CASSPGTGGESEQYF.

This chain connects TRBV14 to TRBJ1-2; unclear D gene. The length of the CDR3 is 14 residues. Trimming cost V 1 base and J 4 bases, with 10 bases left between them. Germline CDR1 and CDR2: SGHDN and FVKESK. Here the CDR3 DNA reads TGTGCCAGCAGCCAAGTTCGGGGTGGCTATGGCTACACCTTC. It codes for CASSQVRGGYGYTF.

CDR3 DNA: TGTGCCAGCAGCGTAGCCGACGGGAGCTCCTACAATGAGCAGTTCTTC. It yields the protein CASSVADGSSYNEQFF. This rearrangement joins TRBV9 to TRBJ2-1; TRBD2 might be the D (6 bases). Per the germline V gene, CDR1 is SGDLS and CDR2 is YYNGEE. CDR3 length: 16 residues. The ends were cut back, 0 bases at V and 0 bases at J, with 10 bases in the middle.

Comments on this clone: The sample contains more than one DNA sequence encoding this CDR3. J is TRBJ2-7 and V is TRBV11-3, with unresolved D. The V and J ends lost 1 base and 4 bases respectively, with 8 bases between them. This CDR3 contains 13 residues. Germline lookup yields CDR1 SGHNT and CDR2 YENEEA. This CDR3 is CASSLGSRYEQYF. The CDR3 nucleotides read TGTGCCAGCAGCTTAGGTAGTAGGTACGAGCAGTACTTC.

The J gene is TRBJ1-5, the V gene TRBV2; no clear D. The CDR3 extends over 14 amino acids. The V end lost 6 bases, the J end lost 0 bases, and 9 bases lay between the germline ends. Germline V gene lookup returns CDR1 SNHLY and CDR2 FYNNEI. The CDR3 DNA is TGTGCCAGCAGCGCTGACGGTAGCAATCAGCCCCAGCATTTT. This translates into CASSADGSNQPQHF.

The J gene is TRBJ1-3, the V gene TRBV29-1; D remains ambiguous. V was shortened by 7 bases and J by 0 bases, with 7 bases between the two germline ends. Germline CDR1 SQVTM, CDR2 ANQGSEA. CDR3 length: 12 amino acids. The CDR3 nucleotides are TGCAGCGGCGCTAACTCTGGAAACACCATATATTTT. Translating gives CSGANSGNTIYF. Together with reference TRBV29-1 and TRBJ1-3, the CDR3 gives the full variable domain: SAVISQKPSRDICQRGTSLTIQCQVDSQVTMMFWYRQQPGQSLTLIATANQGSEATYESGFVIDKFPISRPNLTFSTLTVSNMSPEDSSIYLCSGANSGNTIYFGEGSWLTVV.

This rearrangement joins TRBV18 to TRBJ2-3, with no clear D. The CDR3 loop spans 14 amino acids. Trimming took 6 bases from V and 2 from J, leaving 12 bases between them. Germline CDR1 is KGHSH and CDR2 is LQKENI. The chain's CDR3 is CASSHVRITDTQYF. The CDR3 DNA sequence: TGTGCCAGCTCTCACGTCAGGATCACAGATACGCAGTATTTT. Looking up the rest from reference TRBV18 and TRBJ2-3 gives the full variable domain: NAGVMQNPRHLVRRRGQEARLRCSPMKGHSHVYWYRQLPEEGLKFMVYLQKENIIDESGMPKERFSAEFPKEGPSILRIQQVVRGDSAAYFCASSHVRITDTQYFGPGTRLTVL.

The chain uses TRBV30 and TRBJ1-6; 9 nucleotides agree with TRBD1. The V and J ends lost 8 bases and 7 bases, in that order; junction bases with no gene match: 9. This CDR3 region has 14 residues. The germline gives CDR1 GTSNPN, CDR2 SVGIG (reference sequence). The DNA of the CDR3 is TGTGCCACTCACAGGGGGCAGGCAAATTCACCCCTCCACTTT. Residues: CATHRGQANSPLHF.

This chain's CDR3 is CASSGKGGLSGNTIYF. The CDR3 nucleotides read TGCGCCAGCAGTGGAAAAGGGGGCCTCTCTGGAAACACCATATATTTT. J is TRBJ1-3 and V is TRBV5-1, with 7 bases lining up with TRBD1. The CDR3 is made up of 16 amino acids. Germline trimming cut 5 bases from V and 0 bases from J; bases unmatched to any gene: 8. Germline assignment: CDR1 SGHRS and CDR2 YFSETQ.